Sequencing of this T cell receptor (beta chain) was carried out in a study of cytomegalovirus exposure and HLA in healthy donors. Study-level points and caveats: Subsequent analysis found a tendency for first-cohort TCR clusters to co-occur within the 100 to 150 validation repertoires. Cytomegalovirus association was assigned to approximately 180 TCR beta chains. Per published reports, the classifier diagnosed cytomegalovirus status with high specificity and sensitivity.

The method was immunoSEQ multiplex PCR; TCRdb's version includes in-frame clones alone and lacks a portion of them. Of about 64,000 clones listed, 95% were seen once; the top ten hold around 5.5%. Germline CDR1 and CDR2: MGHDK and SYGVNS. Trimming took 0 bases from V and 1 from J, leaving 9 bases between them. This CDR3 has 15 residues. To note about this clone: The target antigen is unknown.

The rearrangement uses TRBV25-1 and TRBJ2-5; no clear D gene. Sequenced sample: PBMCs. This sequence was found in a woman between 18 and 29 years old in good health and CMV-seropositive. For the CDR3, the DNA is TGTGCCAGCAGTGAATATGGCAGAACCCAAGAGACCCAGTACTTC. The encoded protein is CASSEYGRTQETQYF. Looking up the rest from reference TRBV25-1 and TRBJ2-5 gives the full variable domain: EADIYQTPRYLVIGTGKKITLECSQTMGHDKMYWYQQDPGMELHLIHYSYGVNSTEKGDLSSESTVSRIRTEHFPLTLESARPSHTSQYLCASSEYGRTQETQYFGPGTRLLVL.